This T cell receptor beta chain is from a study of T-cell reconstitution after alpha-beta-depleted transplantation in children. The sample holds a few counts of this clonotype. Its antigen remains unidentified. The CDR3 runs to 16 residues. The J segment lost 0 bases and the V segment lost 1 base, leaving 4 bases of the junction unmatched. Germline lookup yields CDR1 DFQATT and CDR2 SNEGSKA (reference sequence). The authors prepared the TCRbeta library with unique molecular identifiers. MiXCR was run by TCRdb on the PCR reads, yielding one entry per CDR3 protein. Of 780,000 or so distinct CDR3 sequences detected, about 15% appear once; the ten largest clones hold around 5.3%. Findings and limits, study-wide: When one year had passed after transplant, most T-cell counts and diversity came from newly produced T cells. Day-60 TCRbeta diversity that was high in some patients was derived from surviving recipient T cells and thymic progenitors. About two months after transplant, alpha-beta T cells reportedly came from several hundred expanded graft clones.

The material sequenced was PBMCs, mostly from graft donor cells, taken 360 days after TCRalphabeta/CD19-depleted stem cell transplant. The rearrangement joins TRBV20-1 to TRBJ2-2, with 8 bases lining up with TRBD2. The sequence derives from a male patient under 18 who had a stem cell transplant for acute lymphoblastic leukemia, so the T cells may come from the graft donor. The CDR3 protein is CSARVRTSPNTGELFF. The DNA for the CDR3 is TGCAGTGCTAGAGTCAGGACTAGCCCGAACACCGGGGAGCTGTTTTTT.